This entry lists 15 T cell receptor beta chains sequenced from one sample in a study of tissue T cells after allogeneic stem cell transplantation. TCRdb keeps only in-frame clones here, not all; method: immunoSEQ multiplex PCR. The repertoire holds some 22,000 clones, with about 70% as singletons. Sequencing used blood. These receptor sequences come from a female BALB/c mouse in good health. Mice of this strain are of MHC haplotype H2-d.

About this clone itself: Genes here carry mouse names. The read finishes 1 residue shy of the CDR3 end, and the germline J gene is used to complete it. The genes are TRBV20 and TRBJ1-4; weak D call: TRBD1 (5 bases). The CDR3 spans 15 residues. Germline-derived CDR1 and CDR2 are GFQATS and STVNSAI. Trimming removed 0 bases at V and 4 bases at J, with 12 bases between. Incomplete CDR3 DNA: TGTGGTGCTAGGGAAGGGGCAGGGTTCAACGAAAGATTATTT. Protein sequence: CGAREGAGFNERLF. The complete CDR3 reads CGAREGAGFNERLFF.

Notes on this clone: Gene names and germline refer to mouse. The read terminates 1 residue before the CDR3 end, so the remaining end is supplied by the germline J gene. The rearrangement uses TRBV13-2 and TRBJ2-7, with 10 bases that match TRBD2. V dropped 0 bases and J dropped 6; count of bases not matched to a gene: 6. The CDR3 sequence is 15 residues long. Germline V gives CDR1 NNHNN, CDR2 SYGAGS (reference sequence). CDR3 region: CASGDAGTGVGEQYF. The sequenced part of the CDR3 DNA is TGTGCCAGCGGTGATGCAGGGACTGGGGTGGGTGAACAGTAC.

On this clone: Gene names follow the mouse nomenclature. The CDR3 is cut off 1 residue early in the read; its end comes from the germline J gene. The V and J genes are TRBV29 and TRBJ2-4; D may be TRBD1 (6 bases). CDR3 length: 13 residues. The germline V gene encodes CDR1 MSHET and CDR2 SYDVDS. V was cut by 4 bases and J by 4 bases, with 9 bases left in between. The covered CDR3 bases are TGTGCTAGCAGTTCTCGGGACAAAAACACCTTGTAC. As protein: CASSSRDKNTLY. The CDR3, in full, reads CASSSRDKNTLYF.

As concerns this clone: The listed genes are named as in mouse. The CDR3 end falls 1 residue outside the read, so it is completed with the germline J gene. The sample has other DNA sequences that encode this CDR3 too. V is TRBV5 and J is TRBJ1-1; TRBD1 matches at 8 bases. The J segment lost 0 bases and the V segment lost 3 bases, leaving 0 bases of the junction unmatched. CDR1 is LGHNA, CDR2 YNLKQL, per germline (reference sequence). The CDR3 is 14 residues long. The CDR3 sequence: CASSQDRANTEVFF. Partial CDR3 DNA: TGTGCCAGCAGCCAGGACAGGGCAAACACAGAAGTCTTC.

A word on this clone: Gene labels here are mouse ones. From the germline J gene comes the end of the CDR3, since the read stops 1 residue before it. The chain links TRBV17 to TRBJ2-1; 9 bases agree with TRBD2. The V gene's germline CDR1 is MNHDT and CDR2 YYDKIL. The CDR3 is made up of 15 amino acids. The V segment lost 6 bases and the J segment 1 base; nucleotides outside the gene matches: 4. CDR3 sequence reads: CASSLTGGNYAEQFF. The sequenced CDR3 bases are TGTGCTAGCAGCCTCACTGGGGGGAACTATGCTGAGCAGTTC.

This clone was counted a few times. Mouse gene names and germline throughout. The missing CDR3 end, 1 residue past where the read stops, is filled in from the germline J gene. The chain joins TRBV29 to TRBJ1-4; D is possibly TRBD1 (5 bases). The CDR3 length is 16 residues. Germline V gives CDR1 MSHET, CDR2 SYDVDS. The ends were cut back, 0 bases at V and 0 bases at J, with 8 bases in the middle. Partial CDR3 DNA: TGTGCTAGCAGTTTATCAGGGGTCCTTTCCAACGAAAGATTATTT. It encodes CASSLSGVLSNERLF. The complete CDR3 reads CASSLSGVLSNERLFF.

As regards this clone: The gene symbols are mouse symbols. The read ends 1 residue early relative to the CDR3; the germline J gene fills the gap. The V and J genes are TRBV5 and TRBJ2-5; TRBD2 aligns across 9 bases. The CDR3 runs 15 residues. Germline loops: CDR1 LGHNA, CDR2 YNLKQL (reference sequence). V trimming: 0 bases; J trimming: 7 bases; junction bases outside the gene matches: 5. CDR3 sequence reads: CASSQDWGGGHTQYF. CDR3 DNA (partial): TGTGCCAGCAGCCAAGATTGGGGGGGCGGACACACCCAGTAC.

In the case of this clone: Gene names are the mouse ones. The CDR3 is cut off 1 residue early in the read; its end comes from the germline J gene. This sequence joins TRBV5 and TRBJ1-1; tentatively, D is TRBD1 (5 bases). The germline CDR1 and CDR2 sequences are LGHNA and YNLKQL (reference sequence). The CDR3 runs 14 residues. Trimming removed 0 bases at V and 4 bases at J, with 9 bases between. The CDR3 here is CASSQDREGTEVFF. CDR3 DNA, as far as it was read: TGTGCCAGCAGCCAAGACAGGGAGGGCACAGAAGTCTTC.

Details on this clone: Gene names refer to mouse genes. Read coverage stops 1 residue before the CDR3 terminus; the germline J gene supplies the remainder. The J gene is TRBJ1-1, the V gene TRBV13-2; the match to TRBD1 covers 8 bases. CDR3 size: 14 residues. V dropped 3 bases and J dropped 1; count of bases not matched to a gene: 2. CDR1 and CDR2 (germline): NNHNN, SYGAGS (reference sequence). The DNA read from the CDR3 is TGTGCCAGCGGTGCCGGACAGGGAAACACAGAAGTCTTC. Its translation: CASGAGQGNTEVF. The whole CDR3 reads CASGAGQGNTEVFF.

Note on this clone: All gene names here are mouse names. Coverage ceases 1 residue before the CDR3 finishes, and the germline J gene fills in the end. The V gene is TRBV13-1, the J gene TRBJ1-6; 8 bases map to TRBD1. TRBJ1-6 is an ORF; its function is uncertain. The CDR3 length is 16 residues. V gave up 0 bases and J gave up 7 bases; unmatched junction bases: 6. The germline V gene encodes CDR1 NSHNY and CDR2 SYGAGN. CDR3 sequence: CASSDVDRGGNSPLYF. The DNA read from the CDR3 is TGTGCCAGCAGTGATGTTGACAGGGGTGGGAATTCGCCCCTCTAC.

Of note for this clone: Gene names refer to mouse genes. The CDR3 extends 1 residue past the end of the read, so its final part is completed from the germline J gene. The genes are TRBV13-2 and TRBJ1-1; 8 bases are a match to TRBD1. The CDR3 has 14 residues. The J segment lost 4 bases and the V segment lost 0 bases, leaving 2 bases of the junction unmatched. Germline CDR1 and CDR2: NNHNN and SYGAGS (reference sequence). This CDR3 reads CASGDVTGGTEVFF. CDR3 bases read: TGTGCCAGCGGTGATGTTACAGGGGGCACAGAAGTCTTC.

Regarding this clone: The gene symbols are mouse symbols. The CDR3 end lies 1 residue beyond the end of the read and is filled in from the germline J gene. The chain links TRBV20 to TRBJ2-1; 8 nucleotides agree with TRBD2. The CDR3 is 15 amino acids. CDR1 and CDR2 (germline): GFQATS, STVNSAI. V gave up 4 bases and J gave up 1 base; unmatched junction bases: 6. CDR3 in amino acids: CGANRDWPNYAEQFF. CDR3 bases read: TGTGGTGCTAACCGGGACTGGCCAAACTATGCTGAGCAGTTC.

Comment on this clone: All gene names here are mouse names. The missing CDR3 end, 1 residue past where the read stops, is filled in from the germline J gene. The rearrangement uses TRBV19 and TRBJ1-5; 8 bases are a match to TRBD1. With 6 bases clipped from V and 9 bases from J, the junction kept 11 bases outside the gene matches. CDR3 size: 14 residues. The germline gives CDR1 FNHDT, CDR2 SITEND (reference sequence). CDR3 bases read: TGTGCCAGCACCAACCCCGACAGGGGTCGGGCTCCGCTT. This translates into CASTNPDRGRAPL. The entire CDR3 reads CASTNPDRGRAPLF.

Concerning this clone itself: The germline and genes are mouse ones. The observed sequence ends 1 residue before the CDR3 terminus, with the missing tail filled in from the germline J gene. The V call is TRBV29, the J call TRBJ2-7; D uncertain. Germline V gene data show CDR1 as MSHET and CDR2 as SYDVDS. CDR3 size: 13 residues. Trimming took 2 bases from V and 0 from J, leaving 5 bases between them. The sequenced CDR3 bases are TGTGCTAGCAGTTTAAGGAGCTCCTATGAACAGTAC. Protein sequence: CASSLRSSYEQY. The whole CDR3 protein is CASSLRSSYEQYF. Full variable domain (remainder filled in from reference TRBV29 and TRBJ2-7): DMKVTQMPRYLIKRMGENVLLECGQDMSHETMYWYRQDPGLGLQLIYISYDVDSNSEGDIPKGYRVSRKKREHFSLILDSAKTNQTSVYFCASSLRSSYEQYFGPGTRLTVL.

A word on this clone: Gene names denote mouse genes. The read gets to within 1 residue of the CDR3 end, and the germline J gene fills in the rest. The rearrangement uses TRBV14 and TRBJ2-7; the match to TRBD1 covers 12 bases. Germline-derived CDR1 and CDR2 are SGHDT and FRDEAV. The CDR3 has 14 residues. Trimming removed 5 bases from V and 7 bases from J; junction bases left unmatched: 7. The chain's CDR3 is CASRDGDRGREQYF. Incomplete CDR3 DNA: TGTGCCAGCAGAGATGGGGACAGGGGGCGCGAACAGTAC.